The 24 T cell receptor beta chains listed next were all sequenced from one sample in a study of cytomegalovirus exposure and HLA in healthy donors. PCR involved 60 Vbeta and 13 Jbeta primers. Measured with immunoSEQ multiplex PCR; TCRdb has only the in-frame clones, and not every one. Among about 130,000 clones listed, around 80% were seen once. Sequencing input: PBMCs. These receptors were obtained from a young man in good health and CMV-seronegative.

The gene calls are TRBV29-1 and TRBJ2-3; 8 bases fit TRBD1. This CDR3 spans 13 amino acids. In germline, CDR1 is SQVTM, CDR2 ANQGSEA. The V segment lost 6 bases and the J segment 2 bases; nucleotides outside the gene matches: 4. The CDR3 nucleotides read TGCAGCGTGGGGGGACAGGTCACAGATACGCAGTATTTT. This sequence encodes CSVGGQVTDTQYF.

The chain couples TRBV9 to TRBJ1-6; tentative D call: TRBD1 (5 bases). In germline, CDR1 is SGDLS, CDR2 YYNGEE. The CDR3 extends over 15 amino acids. V dropped 0 bases and J dropped 7 bases, with 11 bases sitting between them. CDR3 nucleotides: TGTGCCAGCAGCGTAGAAGCAGGGTTGAATTCACCCCTCCACTTT. This codes for CASSVEAGLNSPLHF.

This chain joins TRBV9 and TRBJ2-7, with a possible D match to TRBD1 (5 bases). This CDR3 has 16 residues. V lost 4 bases and J lost 0, with 17 bases in between. Germline V lookup: CDR1 SGDLS, CDR2 YYNGEE. The CDR3 spells CASSSRADSSSYEQYF. The CDR3 DNA follows: TGTGCCAGCAGCTCCCGCGCCGACAGCAGCTCCTACGAGCAGTACTTC.

V gene TRBV18 combines with J gene TRBJ2-1; D gene ambiguous. Germline V lookup: CDR1 KGHSH, CDR2 LQKENI. The CDR3 spans 11 residues. Trimming left V 6 bases short and J 8 bases short, with 8 bases between. The CDR3 DNA reads as TGTGCCAGCTCTCACTCCGATGAGCAGTTCTTC. Translation gives CASSHSDEQFF.

This clone was counted only a few times. For the CDR3, the DNA is TGTGCCAGCAAGGGGTTCGATGAGCAGTTCTTC. This encodes CASKGFDEQFF. The chain uses TRBV6-5 and TRBJ2-1; maybe TRBD1 (5 bases). The CDR3 totals 11 residues. In germline, CDR1 is MNHEY, CDR2 SVGAGI. The V end was cut by 7 bases, the J end by 8 bases, with 9 bases between.

This CDR3 reads CASSDGFPDTQYF. The CDR3 DNA sequence: TGTGCCAGCAGTGACGGGTTTCCAGATACGCAGTATTTT. V and J are TRBV2 and TRBJ2-3; D uncertain. Looked up from germline, CDR1 is SNHLY and CDR2 is FYNNEI. CDR3 length: 13 residues. The V gene lost 3 bases and the J gene lost 4 bases, with 8 bases spanning the gap.

The chain recombines TRBV13 with TRBJ2-3; TRBD2 aligns across 11 bases. The germline CDR1 and CDR2 sequences are PRHDT and FYEKMQ (reference sequence). Losses at the gene ends were 5 bases for V and 4 bases for J; bases not matched to a gene: 5. This CDR3 contains 15 residues. CDR3 region: CASSVTSGNADTQYF. The CDR3 DNA sequence: TGTGCCAGCAGCGTGACTAGCGGGAACGCAGATACGCAGTATTTT.

This chain uses TRBV27 with TRBJ2-1, with 7 nucleotides matching TRBD2. The germline V gene encodes CDR1 MNHEY and CDR2 SMNVEV (reference sequence). This CDR3 spans 19 amino acids. J was trimmed by 7 bases and V by 4 bases; bases with no gene match: 22. The CDR3, as DNA: TGTGCCAGCAGTTCGCCGACAAAAGCGCCGGGAGGATCTAGGAATGAGCAGTTCTTC. Translating it yields CASSSPTKAPGGSRNEQFF.

This chain joins TRBV7-2 and TRBJ2-7; 8 nucleotides match TRBD2. J gave up 2 bases and V 4 bases, and 7 bases lay outside the gene matches. The CDR3 is 15 amino acids. Germline lookup yields CDR1 SGHTA and CDR2 FQGNSA. The CDR3 DNA sequence: TGTGCCAGCAGCTGGGGCAGCGGGGGCCCCTACGAGCAGTACTTC. Its translation is CASSWGSGGPYEQYF.

CDR3 nucleotide sequence: TGTGCCAGCAGCTCCGACAGGGTCTACGAGCAGTACTTC. This gives the protein CASSSDRVYEQYF. The V gene is TRBV7-8, the J gene TRBJ2-7; 7 nucleotides line up with TRBD1. This CDR3 spans 13 amino acids. Looked up from germline, CDR1 is SGHVS and CDR2 is FQNEAQ. J gave up 3 bases and V 4 bases, and 3 bases lay outside the gene matches.

J is TRBJ2-5 and V is TRBV7-9; 8 nucleotides agree with TRBD1. Germline-derived CDR1 and CDR2 are SEHNR and FQNEAQ (reference sequence). The CDR3 loop spans 14 amino acids. Germline trimming cut 2 bases from V and 4 bases from J; bases unmatched to any gene: 3. CDR3 loop: CASSLTRGLETQYF. CDR3 nucleotides: TGTGCCAGCAGCTTAACCAGGGGGCTAGAGACCCAGTACTTC. The whole variable domain, filled in from reference TRBV7-9 and TRBJ2-5, reads DTGVSQNPRHKITKRGQNVTFRCDPISEHNRLYWYRQTLGQGPEFLTYFQNEAQLEKSRLLSDRFSAERPKGSFSTLEIQRTEQGDSAMYLCASSLTRGLETQYFGPGTRLLVL.

This sequence joins TRBV7-2 and TRBJ2-3; 14 bases fit TRBD2. V was clipped by 3 bases and J by 0 bases; unmatched bases: 8. CDR1 and CDR2 (germline): SGHTA, FQGNSA. This CDR3 is built from 19 residues. This CDR3 reads CASSFGLAGGGGSTDTQYF. The CDR3 coding sequence is TGTGCCAGCAGCTTCGGACTAGCGGGGGGCGGTGGGAGCACAGATACGCAGTATTTT.

This clone appeared once. The CDR3 region is CASSATPGLAGQEQYF. As DNA, the CDR3 is TGTGCCAGCAGCGCCACCCCCGGACTAGCGGGACAGGAGCAGTACTTC. The chain joins TRBV9 to TRBJ2-7; 12 nucleotides match TRBD2. The germline V gene has CDR1 SGDLS and CDR2 YYNGEE. V gave up 3 bases and J gave up 7 bases; unmatched junction bases: 11. The CDR3 consists of 16 residues.

The V gene is TRBV5-6, the J gene TRBJ2-3, with TRBD1 identical over 9 bases. V shed 3 bases and J 2 bases; nucleotides not matched to a gene: 10. The CDR3 loop spans 17 amino acids. Per the germline V gene, CDR1 is SGHDT and CDR2 is YYEEEE. DNA for the CDR3: TGTGCCAGCAGCTGGACGACAGGGGGAGGAAACACAGATACGCAGTATTTT. It yields the protein CASSWTTGGGNTDTQYF.

This sequence joins TRBV12-5 and TRBJ2-1; D not resolved. This CDR3 region has 12 residues. With 1 base removed from V and 9 bases from J, the gap between germline ends came to 7 bases. Germline V gene lookup returns CDR1 LGHNT and CDR2 FRNRAP. CDR3 residues: CASGLAFSEQFF. Here the CDR3 DNA reads TGTGCTAGTGGTTTGGCCTTCTCTGAGCAGTTCTTC.

The chain recombines TRBV14 with TRBJ2-5, with D perhaps matching TRBD2 (5 bases). The CDR3 spans 17 residues. Germline-derived CDR1 and CDR2 are SGHDN and FVKESK. V gave up 0 bases and J gave up 5 bases, with 19 bases separating them. CDR3 region: CASSQDRLTDSGETQYF. DNA for the CDR3: TGTGCCAGCAGCCAAGATAGGTTAACCGATTCGGGGGAGACCCAGTACTTC.

Here the CDR3 DNA reads TGTGCCAGCAGAAGCGGCCCCTACGAGCAGTACTTC. Encoded protein: CASRSGPYEQYF. The chain joins TRBV2 to TRBJ2-7; D is possibly TRBD2 (5 bases). Germline V CDR1 and CDR2: SNHLY, FYNNEI. V was shortened by 6 bases and J by 2 bases, with 8 bases between the two germline ends. The CDR3 spans 12 residues.

This sequence joins TRBV5-1 and TRBJ1-4; the D gene is possibly TRBD1 (5 bases). This CDR3 is 18 amino acids long. From germline, CDR1 is SGHRS and CDR2 YFSETQ. Trimming pared 1 base from V and 0 bases from J, leaving 16 bases between. The CDR3: CASSLKRGGDATNEKLFF. DNA for the CDR3: TGCGCCAGCAGCTTGAAGAGGGGAGGGGACGCAACTAATGAAAAACTGTTTTTT.

V usage is TRBV4-3 and J usage is TRBJ2-7; maybe TRBD2 (7 bases). Germline-derived CDR1 and CDR2 are LGHNA and YSLEER. Between the trimmed V and J ends, which lost 0 bases and 3 bases, there was a span of 15 bases. This CDR3 has 16 residues. The CDR3 here is CASSQDRGASGYEQYF. CDR3 sequence (DNA): TGCGCCAGCAGCCAAGATCGGGGGGCTAGTGGCTACGAGCAGTACTTC.

This chain connects TRBV7-2 to TRBJ2-7; 7 bases fit TRBD1. Germline-derived CDR1 and CDR2 are SGHTA and FQGNSA. The CDR3 length is 13 residues. The V gene end was trimmed by 5 bases and the J gene end by 5 bases; junction bases not matched to a gene: 6. The CDR3 nucleotides are TGTGCCAGCAGCGGGACAGTTGCCAACGAGCAGTACTTC. It specifies CASSGTVANEQYF. The whole variable domain, filled in from reference TRBV7-2 and TRBJ2-7, reads GAGVSQSPSNKVTEKGKDVELRCDPISGHTALYWYRQSLGQGLEFLIYFQGNSAPDKSGLPSDRFSAERTGGSVSTLTIQRTQQEDSAVYLCASSGTVANEQYFGPGTRLTVT.

This clone has just one count. The chain recombines TRBV14 with TRBJ2-1; D remains ambiguous. The CDR3 has 13 amino acids. Trimming took off 5 bases at V and 2 bases at J, with 7 bases between the two ends. CDR1 is SGHDN and CDR2 is FVKESK in the germline V gene. The CDR3 coding sequence is TGTGCCAGCAGCTGGTCGGCCTACAATGAGCAGTTCTTC. Encoded protein: CASSWSAYNEQFF.

The chain joins TRBV29-1 to TRBJ1-2, with a possible D match to TRBD1 (5 bases). This CDR3 is 15 amino acids long. V lost 6 bases and J 4 bases, leaving 21 bases between the germline ends. Germline V CDR1 and CDR2: SQVTM, ANQGSEA. CDR3 DNA: TGCAGCGTCTCGCCCGCCGCCGACAGCCTCTATGGCTACACCTTC. This translates into CSVSPAADSLYGYTF.

The chain is built from TRBV19 and TRBJ2-1; D gene uncertain. This CDR3 spans 15 amino acids. The V end was cut by 7 bases, the J end by 6 bases, with 19 bases between. Germline V lookup: CDR1 LNHDA, CDR2 SQIVND (reference sequence). CDR3 residues: CASTIGERGVNEQFF. CDR3 nucleotides: TGTGCCAGTACCATTGGAGAGAGAGGCGTCAATGAGCAGTTCTTC.

The chain employs TRBV14 and TRBJ2-3; weak D call: TRBD1 (5 bases). The germline V and J ends were trimmed by 6 bases and 6 bases, with 19 bases remaining between them. The CDR3 totals 15 residues. Germline V gives CDR1 SGHDN, CDR2 FVKESK. As DNA, the CDR3 is TGTGCCAGCAGGCCCTTAGGGGCCATCGGCGATACGCAGTATTTT. It codes for CASRPLGAIGDTQYF.